One and the same sample provided the 9 T cell receptor beta chains below, sequenced in a study of blood T cell repertoires in COVID-19. Using immunoSEQ multiplex PCR, the repertoire was profiled, and TCRdb retains in-frame clones only, with some absent. This sample has some 160,000 clones; approximately 91% occur once, and the top ten carry approximately 2.2%. The sample consisted of peripheral blood. The receptors shown here come from a man aged 18-30 years with acute or convalescent COVID-19.

The J gene is TRBJ2-2, the V gene TRBV29-1; D might be TRBD1 (6 bases). Germline V gene lookup returns CDR1 SQVTM and CDR2 ANQGSEA. V lost 7 bases and J lost 3, with 9 bases in between. The length of the CDR3 is 12 residues. CDR3 sequence reads: CSGAGDTGELFF. The CDR3 DNA reads TGCAGCGGGGCAGGGGACACCGGGGAGCTGTTTTTT.

This rearrangement joins TRBV19 to TRBJ2-7, with 8 bases that match TRBD2. CDR1 and CDR2 from the germline V gene are LNHDA and SQIVND (reference sequence). Losses at the gene ends were 4 bases for V and 4 bases for J; bases not matched to a gene: 12. This CDR3 is built from 16 residues. CDR3 sequence: CASSTFIAGKRYEQYF. DNA for the CDR3: TGTGCCAGTAGTACCTTCATAGCGGGAAAACGATACGAGCAGTACTTC.

V and J are TRBV23-1 and TRBJ2-7; 8 bases fit TRBD1. TRBV23-1 is given ORF status, its function remaining uncertain. This CDR3 is 20 amino acids long. V was pared by 0 bases and J by 0 bases, with 16 bases of the junction left unmatched. This CDR3 reads CASSQSGGRGLRGSSYEQYF. Written as DNA, the CDR3 is TGCGCCAGCAGTCAATCCGGTGGCAGGGGGCTCAGGGGGAGCTCCTACGAGCAGTACTTC.

V usage is TRBV14 and J usage is TRBJ1-2; TRBD1 is a possible D gene (6 bases). Germline values: CDR1 SGHDN, CDR2 FVKESK. V was cut by 2 bases and J by 4 bases, with 14 bases left in between. The CDR3 runs to 15 residues. Here the CDR3 reads CASSQSDRNLYGYTF. Written as DNA, the CDR3 is TGTGCCAGCAGCCAATCCGACAGGAACCTCTATGGCTACACCTTC. Drawing the rest from reference TRBV14 and TRBJ1-2, the complete variable domain is EAGVTQFPSHSVIEKGQTVTLRCDPISGHDNLYWYRRVMGKEIKFLLHFVKESKQDESGMPNNRFLAERTGGTYSTLKVQPAELEDSGVYFCASSQSDRNLYGYTFGSGTRLTVV.

The count of this clone is one. J is TRBJ2-3 and V is TRBV20-1; D unresolved. CDR3 length equals 11 residues. The V gene lost 1 base and the J gene lost 5 bases, with 4 bases spanning the gap. The germline gives CDR1 DFQATT, CDR2 SNEGSKA (reference sequence). CDR3 sequence (DNA): TGCAGTGCTAGAGCCAGAGATACGCAGTATTTT. It is translated as CSARARDTQYF.

This chain joins TRBV25-1 and TRBJ2-5, with D possibly TRBD2 on 5 matching bases. The CDR3 is made up of 15 amino acids. Germline V gene data show CDR1 as MGHDK and CDR2 as SYGVNS. Trimming cost V 5 bases and J 1 base, with 14 bases left between them. The CDR3 nucleotides are TGTGCCAGCAGTTTTTACGGAGCGGTCCAAGAGACCCAGTACTTC. It encodes CASSFYGAVQETQYF.

This chain joins TRBV12-3 or TRBV12-4 and TRBJ1-1; D possibly corresponds to TRBD1 (5 bases). The V end lost 4 bases, the J end lost 6 bases, and 12 bases lay between the germline ends. The CDR3 covers 13 residues. The chain's CDR3 is CASSSDRVSEAFF. The CDR3 DNA follows: TGTGCCAGCAGTTCTGACAGAGTCTCTGAAGCTTTCTTT.

V is TRBV14 and J is TRBJ1-2; no clear D gene. The CDR3 has 15 residues. In germline, CDR1 is SGHDN, CDR2 FVKESK. Trimming took off 0 bases at V and 4 bases at J, with 12 bases between the two ends. The CDR3 spells CASSQDAGSGYGYTF. Here the CDR3 DNA reads TGTGCCAGCAGCCAAGACGCGGGGAGCGGCTATGGCTACACCTTC.

This rearrangement joins TRBV9 to TRBJ2-1, with 14 bases aligning to TRBD2. The J segment lost 3 bases and the V segment lost 3 bases, leaving 14 bases of the junction unmatched. CDR1 is SGDLS, CDR2 YYNGEE, per germline. The CDR3 spans 20 residues. Written as DNA, the CDR3 is TGTGCCAGCAGCGCACGGAACAGGGGGGGACTAGCGGGAGACTACAATGAGCAGTTCTTC. Encoded protein: CASSARNRGGLAGDYNEQFF. Together with reference TRBV9 and TRBJ2-1, the CDR3 gives the full variable domain: DSGVTQTPKHLITATGQRVTLRCSPRSGDLSVYWYQQSLDQGLQFLIQYYNGEERAKGNILERFSAQQFPDLHSELNLSSLELGDSALYFCASSARNRGGLAGDYNEQFFGPGTRLTVL.